Shown below are 27 T cell receptor beta chains from a single sample sequenced in a study of memory CD4+ T cells and cytomegalovirus serostatus. Data came from immunoSEQ multiplex PCR; TCRdb stores just in-frame clones and leaves some out. The sample carries roughly 49,000 clones, just under 80% recorded once. Single viable CD3+CD4+CD8-CD45RO+ cells were sorted as the memory CD4+ T cells. The specimen was memory CD4+ T cells from blood. The receptors derive from an adult in good health and CMV-seronegative.

This clone has a single count. The chain is built from TRBV28 and TRBJ1-2; 10 bases agree with TRBD1. CDR1 and CDR2 (germline): MDHEN, SYDVKM. This CDR3 is built from 14 residues. V was pared by 5 bases and J by 5 bases, with 5 bases of the junction left unmatched. In nucleotides, the CDR3 is TGTGCCAGCAGTGAGGGACAGGGGAGTTATGGCTACACCTTC. It specifies CASSEGQGSYGYTF.

This chain joins TRBV7-2 and TRBJ1-2; D is ambiguous. CDR3 length: 13 amino acids. Germline loops: CDR1 SGHTA, CDR2 FQGNSA. V shed 4 bases and J shed 8 bases, with 14 bases lying between them. CDR3 DNA: TGTGCCAGCAGCTCCCGGTCCCAATCAGGCTACACCTTC. Its protein is CASSSRSQSGYTF. Variable domain in full (rest from reference TRBV7-2 and TRBJ1-2): GAGVSQSPSNKVTEKGKDVELRCDPISGHTALYWYRQSLGQGLEFLIYFQGNSAPDKSGLPSDRFSAERTGGSVSTLTIQRTQQEDSAVYLCASSSRSQSGYTFGSGTRLTVV.

V and J are TRBV30 and TRBJ1-6; 8 bases map to TRBD1. The CDR3 length is 14 residues. CDR1 and CDR2 from the germline V gene are GTSNPN and SVGIG (reference sequence). J lost 7 bases, V lost 0 bases, and 2 bases had no gene match. The CDR3 nucleotides are TGTGCCTGGAGTGTAGGACAGGGAAATTCACCCCTCCACTTT. This encodes CAWSVGQGNSPLHF.

Only a few counts were recorded for this clone. CDR3 DNA sequence: TGTGCCAGCAGCCGCCAGGACTTTTTAACAGATACGCAGTATTTT. Translation: CASSRQDFLTDTQYF. The chain has TRBV6-5 and TRBJ2-3; tentative D call: TRBD2 (5 bases). Germline V gene sequence: CDR1 MNHEY, CDR2 SVGAGI. The CDR3 loop spans 15 amino acids. V lost 6 bases, J lost 3 bases, and 16 bases lay in between.

The chain couples TRBV5-1 to TRBJ2-1; no clear D. The CDR3 covers 14 residues. V lost 2 bases and J lost 7, with 13 bases in between. From germline, CDR1 is SGHRS and CDR2 YFSETQ. In DNA, the CDR3 is TGCGCCAGCAGCTTCGGGCGAGGATGGAATGAGCAGTTCTTC. This translates into CASSFGRGWNEQFF.

The chain employs TRBV19 and TRBJ1-1, with D maybe TRBD1 (6 bases). Germline V gene lookup returns CDR1 LNHDA and CDR2 SQIVND (reference sequence). The V end lost 10 bases, the J end lost 1 base, and 13 bases lay between the germline ends. The CDR3 totals 13 residues. The CDR3: CATEAGANTEAFF. For the CDR3, the DNA is TGTGCCACCGAGGCAGGGGCGAACACTGAAGCTTTCTTT.

The chain recombines TRBV25-1 with TRBJ2-7; 7 bases agree with TRBD2. Germline V lookup: CDR1 MGHDK, CDR2 SYGVNS. V lost 2 bases and J lost 3; bases outside the gene matches: 7. The CDR3 is 15 amino acids. The CDR3, as DNA: TGTGCCAGCAGTGAAAGGGGCGGGAGTCTCTACGAGCAGTACTTC. This sequence encodes CASSERGGSLYEQYF.

The gene calls are TRBV30 and TRBJ1-5; D possibly corresponds to TRBD1 (5 bases). Per the germline V gene, CDR1 is GTSNPN and CDR2 is SVGIG (reference sequence). The germline V and J ends were trimmed by 4 bases and 6 bases, with 16 bases remaining between them. The CDR3 consists of 14 residues. The CDR3 sequence is CAWKDQGGGQPQHF. Written as DNA, the CDR3 is TGTGCCTGGAAGGATCAGGGAGGTGGTCAGCCCCAGCATTTT.

The V and J genes are TRBV28 and TRBJ1-1; 9 nucleotides agree with TRBD1. The CDR3 runs 15 residues. Per germline, CDR1 MDHEN and CDR2 SYDVKM. Trimming removed 6 bases from V and 5 bases from J; junction bases left unmatched: 10. CDR3 coding DNA: TGTGCCAGCAGGACGGGGGGACAGGGAGGTACTGAAGCTTTCTTT. Translation: CASRTGGQGGTEAFF. Full variable domain (outside the CDR3, taken from reference TRBV28 and TRBJ1-1): DVKVTQSSRYLVKRTGEKVFLECVQDMDHENMFWYRQDPGLGLRLIYFSYDVKMKEKGDIPEGYSVSREKKERFSLILESASTNQTSMYLCASRTGGQGGTEAFFGQGTRLTVV.

The chain carries TRBV7-2 and TRBJ2-7, with D possibly being TRBD2 (5 bases). This CDR3 spans 13 amino acids. V lost 4 bases and J 3 bases, leaving 10 bases between the germline ends. CDR1 is SGHTA, CDR2 FQGNSA, per germline. CDR3 DNA sequence: TGTGCCAGCAGCTCGAGAGGGTTCTACGAGCAGTACTTC. The encoded protein is CASSSRGFYEQYF.

Here the CDR3 reads CASSEHAGQSYEQYF. The DNA of the CDR3 is TGTGCCAGCAGTGAACACGCAGGGCAATCCTACGAGCAGTACTTC. The chain couples TRBV25-1 to TRBJ2-7, with D perhaps TRBD1 (5 bases). Germline V gene sequence: CDR1 MGHDK, CDR2 SYGVNS. The CDR3 runs 15 residues. Trimming removed 2 bases from V and 1 base from J, with 12 bases in between.

The chain combines TRBV28 with TRBJ1-4; D might be TRBD1 (6 bases). Trimming left V 5 bases short and J 6 bases short, with 19 bases between. The CDR3 spans 16 residues. Per germline, CDR1 MDHEN and CDR2 SYDVKM. CDR3 sequence reads: CASSTVWQGKDEKLFF. CDR3 DNA: TGTGCCAGCAGTACCGTCTGGCAGGGGAAAGATGAAAAACTGTTTTTT.

This clone has more than one count but fewer than ten. J is TRBJ1-1 and V is TRBV6-5; unclear D gene. The length of the CDR3 is 13 residues. Germline CDR1 reads MNHEY; CDR2 reads SVGAGI. Trimming cost V 8 bases and J 1 base, with 11 bases left between them. The CDR3 DNA is TGTGCCAGCGGTAGGTCACCGAACACTGAAGCTTTCTTT. This sequence encodes CASGRSPNTEAFF.

The rearrangement links TRBV6-4 to TRBJ1-1, with a tentative D call TRBD1 (6 bases). The CDR3 runs 12 residues. The V gene lost 5 bases and the J gene lost 7 bases, with 11 bases spanning the gap. The germline CDR1 and CDR2 sequences are MRHNA and SNTAGT. The CDR3 reads CASSTGWGEAFF. The CDR3 DNA reads TGTGCCAGCAGTACAGGGTGGGGTGAAGCTTTCTTT.

The chain links TRBV30 to TRBJ1-1; D unresolved. V was shortened by 0 bases and J by 0 bases, with 11 bases between the two germline ends. CDR1 and CDR2 (germline): GTSNPN, SVGIG (reference sequence). The CDR3 spans 15 residues. This chain's CDR3 is CAWSVQPFLNTEAFF. CDR3 bases: TGTGCCTGGAGTGTACAGCCGTTTCTGAACACTGAAGCTTTCTTT.

The chain uses TRBV5-1 and TRBJ2-5, with no clear D. The length of the CDR3 is 14 residues. The germline gives CDR1 SGHRS, CDR2 YFSETQ. Trimming shortened V by 0 bases and J by 2 bases, and 8 bases separated the two germline ends. DNA of the CDR3: TGCGCCAGCAGCTTGGACGGCAGACAAGAGACCCAGTACTTC. It encodes CASSLDGRQETQYF.

The gene calls are TRBV7-2 and TRBJ2-5; D gene unclear. V lost 5 bases and J lost 7, with 11 bases in between. The CDR3 contains 12 residues. Germline loops: CDR1 SGHTA, CDR2 FQGNSA. The CDR3 region is CASSQLLGTQYF. The CDR3, as DNA: TGTGCCAGCAGCCAACTATTGGGGACCCAGTACTTC.

The chain uses TRBV10-3 and TRBJ2-7; TRBD1 matches 7 bases. In germline, CDR1 is ENHRY, CDR2 SYGVKD. The CDR3 spans 17 residues. V lost 7 bases, J lost 0 bases, and 15 bases stayed unmatched. The CDR3 region has the DNA TGTGCCATCAAAGGGGACAGATTCGAAACCAACTCCTACGAGCAGTACTTC. Its translation: CAIKGDRFETNSYEQYF.

The chain employs TRBV19 and TRBJ2-7; D is uncertain. The CDR3 totals 15 residues. The V gene's germline CDR1 is LNHDA and CDR2 SQIVND (reference sequence). Trimming took 0 bases from V and 6 from J, leaving 15 bases between them. The CDR3 bases are TGTGCCAGTAGTATAGATCTCGGCAGGATGAGCGAGCAGTACTTC. Translation: CASSIDLGRMSEQYF.

The chain recombines TRBV6-1 with TRBJ1-1; 7 bases are shared with TRBD1. The length of the CDR3 is 15 residues. CDR1 and CDR2 (germline): MNHNS, SASEGT. Trimming took 7 bases from V and 5 from J; bases not matched to a gene: 13. The CDR3 region has the DNA TGTGCCAGCATTAGGGCCAGGGGGTCGGAGACTGAAGCTTTCTTT. Protein sequence: CASIRARGSETEAFF.

The chain joins TRBV2 to TRBJ2-1; maybe TRBD1 (6 bases). The germline CDR1 and CDR2 sequences are SNHLY and FYNNEI. Trimming removed 6 bases at V and 4 bases at J, with 10 bases between. The CDR3 contains 13 residues. CDR3 residues: CASRVTGYNEQFF. The CDR3 bases are TGTGCCAGCAGGGTTACAGGGTACAATGAGCAGTTCTTC.

The V and J genes are TRBV4-1 and TRBJ1-2; 12 bases map to TRBD1. Trimming cost V 1 base and J 8 bases; bases outside gene matches: 11. CDR3 length: 17 amino acids. CDR1 and CDR2 (germline): MGHRA, YSYEKL. The CDR3 DNA sequence: TGCGCCAGCAGCCAAGTTGGGCCGGGACAGGGGGCGCGGGGCTACACCTTC. It codes for CASSQVGPGQGARGYTF.

This chain joins TRBV6-4 and TRBJ2-4, with 8 bases identical to TRBD2. Trimming cost V 2 bases and J 1 base; bases outside gene matches: 13. This CDR3 is built from 19 residues. The V gene's germline CDR1 is MRHNA and CDR2 SNTAGT. CDR3: CASSDPKARTSSAKNIQYF. In DNA form, the CDR3 reads TGTGCCAGCAGTGACCCCAAGGCCAGGACTAGCAGTGCCAAAAACATTCAGTACTTC.

CDR3 nucleotide sequence: TGCAGTGCTAGACGGGATGAAAAACTGTTTTTT. Protein: CSARRDEKLFF. The rearrangement links TRBV20-1 to TRBJ1-4; unclear D gene. The V end lost 2 bases, the J end lost 6 bases, and 4 bases lay between the germline ends. Germline assignment: CDR1 DFQATT and CDR2 SNEGSKA (reference sequence). This CDR3 comprises 11 residues.

The chain recombines TRBV18 with TRBJ2-3; 7 nucleotides align to TRBD1. CDR1 is KGHSH and CDR2 is LQKENI in the germline V gene. The trim removed 4 bases at V and 4 bases at J, leaving 11 bases unmatched. CDR3 length: 16 residues. The CDR3 DNA sequence: TGTGCCAGCTCACTTCAACAGGGGAGTTGGGCAGATACGCAGTATTTT. Amino acid sequence: CASSLQQGSWADTQYF.

The V call is TRBV7-8, the J call TRBJ1-2; 7 bases align to TRBD1. Germline V lookup: CDR1 SGHVS, CDR2 FQNEAQ. The CDR3 extends over 13 amino acids. Trimming removed 5 bases from V and 6 bases from J; junction bases left unmatched: 6. The CDR3 DNA sequence: TGTGCCAGCAGCCAACGACAGGGTGATGGCTACACCTTC. Encoded protein: CASSQRQGDGYTF.

The chain has TRBV4-2 and TRBJ1-1, with D uncertain. The CDR3 length is 13 residues. Germline values: CDR1 LGHNA, CDR2 YNFKEQ. Trimming removed 1 base at V and 7 bases at J, with 10 bases between. CDR3 sequence (DNA): TGTGCCAGCAGCCAAGTAAGGTGGAGTGAAGCTTTCTTT. It is translated as CASSQVRWSEAFF.